This T cell receptor (beta chain) emerged from a study of blood T cell repertoires in COVID-19. This CDR3 contains 11 residues. The germline V and J ends were trimmed by 10 bases and 7 bases, with 13 bases remaining between them. Per the study methods: Estimation of nucleated cell counts relied on the amplification of reference gene primers. Method: immunoSEQ multiplex PCR; TCRdb's copy keeps in-frame clones and lacks some. That table gives V, J and clone size, and the DNA gave D and trimming. The data hold 75,000 to 100,000 clones, with around nine tenths observed a single time. The TCR originated in a human donor in a cohort sampled during active COVID-19. Sequencing input: peripheral blood. V and J are TRBV12-3 or TRBV12-4 and TRBJ1-1, with a weak D call TRBD1 (5 bases). The CDR3: CATISQGEAFF. The CDR3, as DNA: TGTGCCACCATTAGTCAGGGTGAAGCTTTCTTT.